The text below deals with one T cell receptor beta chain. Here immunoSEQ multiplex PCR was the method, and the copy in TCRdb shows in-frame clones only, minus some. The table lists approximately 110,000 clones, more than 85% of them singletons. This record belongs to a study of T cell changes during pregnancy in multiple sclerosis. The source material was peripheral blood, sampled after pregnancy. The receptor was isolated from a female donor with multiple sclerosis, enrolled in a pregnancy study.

The CDR3 bases are TGTGCCAGCAGTGCATTGACAGGGGGGTATGGCTACACCTTC. Its protein product is CASSALTGGYGYTF. The rearrangement uses TRBV6-1 and TRBJ1-2, with 9 nucleotides matching TRBD1. Germline CDR1 reads MNHNS; CDR2 reads SASEGT. The V and J ends lost 4 bases and 5 bases, in that order; junction bases with no gene match: 5. The CDR3 has 14 residues.